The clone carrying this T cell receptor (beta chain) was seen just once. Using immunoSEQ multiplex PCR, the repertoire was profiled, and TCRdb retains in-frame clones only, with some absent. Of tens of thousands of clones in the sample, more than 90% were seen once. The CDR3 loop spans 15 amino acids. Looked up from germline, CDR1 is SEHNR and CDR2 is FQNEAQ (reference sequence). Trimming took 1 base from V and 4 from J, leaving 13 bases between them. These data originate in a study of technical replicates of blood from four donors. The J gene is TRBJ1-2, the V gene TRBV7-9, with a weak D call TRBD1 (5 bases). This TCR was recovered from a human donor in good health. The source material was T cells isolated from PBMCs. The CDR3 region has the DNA TGTGCCAGCAGCTTAGTGCAGGGCTGGGGCTATGGCTACACCTTC. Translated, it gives CASSLVQGWGYGYTF.